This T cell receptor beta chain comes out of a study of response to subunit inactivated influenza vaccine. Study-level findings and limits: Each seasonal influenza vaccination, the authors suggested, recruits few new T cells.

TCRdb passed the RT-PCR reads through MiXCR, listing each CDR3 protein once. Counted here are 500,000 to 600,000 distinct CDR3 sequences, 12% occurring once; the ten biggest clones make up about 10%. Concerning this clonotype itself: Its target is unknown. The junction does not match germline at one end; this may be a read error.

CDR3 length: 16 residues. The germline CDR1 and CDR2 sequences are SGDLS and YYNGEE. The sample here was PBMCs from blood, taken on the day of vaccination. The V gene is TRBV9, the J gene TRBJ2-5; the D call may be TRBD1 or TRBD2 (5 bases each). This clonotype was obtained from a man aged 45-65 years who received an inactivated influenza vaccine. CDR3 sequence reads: CASSVEWGTTQGTQYF. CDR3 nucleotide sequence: TGTGCCAGCAGCGTCGAATGGGGGACGACGCAAGGGACCCAGTACTTC.